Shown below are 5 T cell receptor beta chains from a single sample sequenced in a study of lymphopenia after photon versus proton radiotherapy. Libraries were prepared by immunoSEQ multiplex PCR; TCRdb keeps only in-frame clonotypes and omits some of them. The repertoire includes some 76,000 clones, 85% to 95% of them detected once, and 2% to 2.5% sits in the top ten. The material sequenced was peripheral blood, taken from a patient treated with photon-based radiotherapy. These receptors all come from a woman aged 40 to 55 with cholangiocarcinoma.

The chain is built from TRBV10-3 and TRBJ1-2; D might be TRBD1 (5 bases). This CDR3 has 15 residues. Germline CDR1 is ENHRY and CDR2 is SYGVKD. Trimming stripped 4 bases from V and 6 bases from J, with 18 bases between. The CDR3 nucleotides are TGTGCCATCAGTGCCCGGTCCCAGGGCGCCGATGGCTACACCTTC. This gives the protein CAISARSQGADGYTF.

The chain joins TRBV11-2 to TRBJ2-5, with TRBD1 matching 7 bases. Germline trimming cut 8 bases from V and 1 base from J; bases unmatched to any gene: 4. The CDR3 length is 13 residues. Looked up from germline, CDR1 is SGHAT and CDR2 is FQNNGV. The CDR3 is CASFDRAQETQYF. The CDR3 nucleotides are TGTGCCAGCTTTGACAGGGCCCAAGAGACCCAGTACTTC.

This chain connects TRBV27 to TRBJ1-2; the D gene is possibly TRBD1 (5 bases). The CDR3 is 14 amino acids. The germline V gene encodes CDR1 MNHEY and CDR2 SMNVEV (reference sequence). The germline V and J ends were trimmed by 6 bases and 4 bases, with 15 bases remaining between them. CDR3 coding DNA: TGTGCCAGCAGCCCCACGGGGGTCCTCTATGGCTACACCTTC. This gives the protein CASSPTGVLYGYTF.

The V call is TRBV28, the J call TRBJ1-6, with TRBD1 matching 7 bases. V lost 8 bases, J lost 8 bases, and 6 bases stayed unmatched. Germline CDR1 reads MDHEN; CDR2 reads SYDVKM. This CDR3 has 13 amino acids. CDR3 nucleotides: TGTGCCAGCGGCGAGGGGGCTTATTCACCCCTCCACTTT. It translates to CASGEGAYSPLHF.

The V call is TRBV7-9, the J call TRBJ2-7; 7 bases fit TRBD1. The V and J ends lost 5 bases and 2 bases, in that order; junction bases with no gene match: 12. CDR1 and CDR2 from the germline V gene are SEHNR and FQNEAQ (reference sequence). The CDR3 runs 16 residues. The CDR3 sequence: CASSAQNRGKTYEQYF. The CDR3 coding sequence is TGTGCCAGCAGCGCGCAAAACAGGGGAAAGACCTACGAGCAGTACTTC.